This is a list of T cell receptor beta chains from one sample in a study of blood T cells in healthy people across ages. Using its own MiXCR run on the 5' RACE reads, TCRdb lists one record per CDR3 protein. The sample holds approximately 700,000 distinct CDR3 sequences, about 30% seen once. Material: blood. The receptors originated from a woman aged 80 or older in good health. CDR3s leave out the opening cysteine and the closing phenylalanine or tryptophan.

CDR3: ASSKQGLHNEQF
V: TRBV19

CDR3: SVPDIQNTEAF
V: TRBV20-1

CDR3: ASSSTYRGIQGNTIY
V: TRBV7-6

CDR3: ASSLAPGTGGREQY
V: TRBV27

CDR3: ASSLGALGPLFAEQY
V: TRBV5-1

CDR3: ASSGLAGGPGNEQF
V: TRBV5-1

CDR3: ASSLDLVETGGGSTDTQY
V: TRBV11-2

CDR3: ASSSTSVSTDTQY
V: TRBV6-2/TRBV6-3

CDR3: ASSRALAGGPDTQY
V: TRBV28

CDR3: ASRPTLAGYEQY
V: TRBV6-5

CDR3: ASSRETGTGPGNTIY
V: TRBV6-6

CDR3: SARRLAGGLSYEQY
V: TRBV20-1

CDR3: ASSQDPGYYGYT
V: TRBV4-2

CDR3: ASSLEAASNQPQH
V: TRBV5-5

CDR3: AWGQGGRGYT
V: TRBV30

CDR3: ASAARETQY
V: TRBV2

CDR3: ASSLTENEKLF
V: TRBV18

CDR3: ASSLGFGLDAGYGYT
V: TRBV7-6

CDR3: ASSFGVLGEETQY
V: TRBV5-1

CDR3: ASSALGTGGDEQF
V: TRBV9

CDR3: AISLAETYEQY
V: TRBV10-3

CDR3: ASRVGQGALAEQY
V: TRBV5-1

CDR3: SATRLIPRTDTQY
V: TRBV20-1

CDR3: ASSLYSGNRNEQF
V: TRBV5-6

CDR3: AWSRKIGTHNGQF
V: TRBV30

CDR3: ASSLETIPNQPQH
V: TRBV7-9

CDR3: ASSLGFLDTEAF
V: TRBV5-1

CDR3: ASSNGGANVLPSQY
V: TRBV2

CDR3: ASSQPDPNTEAF
V: TRBV3-1

CDR3: ASSGLAGGPTETQY
V: TRBV2

CDR3: SASAPDRSNTEAF
V: TRBV20-1

CDR3: ASSQSTGATNEKLF
V: TRBV7-6

CDR3: ASTPRGGRPSGANVRT
V: TRBV9

CDR3: SVGQGSRYEQY
V: TRBV29-1

CDR3: SAGQGGANQPQH
V: TRBV20-1

CDR3: ASERYLKGATGELF
V: TRBV6-6

CDR3: ASSPGLFPSSYEQY
V: TRBV6-5

CDR3: ASSSGGAQY
V: TRBV7-6

CDR3: SARGSGRSNQPQH
V: TRBV20-1

CDR3: SAREAGRGDTEAF
V: TRBV20-1

CDR3: ASSLPDLRTEAF
V: TRBV28

CDR3: ASREQGGYGYT
V: TRBV12-3/TRBV12-4